Sequencing of this TCR beta chain was carried out in a study of T cell clones after liver transplantation. The germline gives CDR1 SNHLY, CDR2 FYNNEI. The CDR3 extends over 14 amino acids. The germline V and J ends were trimmed by 4 bases and 5 bases, with 14 bases remaining between them. General study findings and limits: A significant post-transplant drop in circulating graft-donor-reactive CD4 TCRbeta sequences occurred in most of the 8 subjects.

Remarks on this clone: Its antigen is undetermined.

Using immunoSEQ multiplex PCR, the repertoire was profiled, and TCRdb retains in-frame clones only, with some absent. Here the sample spans roughly 100,000 clones, roughly 80% being singletons. This chain joins TRBV2 and TRBJ1-2; D gene uncertain. The source of this sequence is a human patient who received a liver transplant. Some T cells may have originated in the graft donor. The source material was CD4+ T cells from blood, sampled approximately 43 months after liver transplant. The DNA for the CDR3 is TGTGCCAGCAGTGTCAGTGTCCAGCCATATGGCTACACCTTC. Translation: CASSVSVQPYGYTF.